Presented here are 17 T cell receptor beta chains from one specimen sequenced in a study of blood T cell repertoires in COVID-19. Repertoires were generated with immunoSEQ multiplex PCR, while TCRdb's copy carries only in-frame clones and drops some. The sample includes 40,000 to 55,000 clones, roughly 86% of them seen just once. The sample consisted of peripheral blood. These receptors were taken from a human donor in a cohort sampled during active COVID-19.

V gene TRBV19 combines with J gene TRBJ2-5; the D gene is possibly TRBD1 (6 bases). Trimming removed 5 bases from V and 2 bases from J, with 9 bases in between. Germline CDR1 LNHDA, CDR2 SQIVND (reference sequence). The CDR3 sequence is 13 residues long. The CDR3: CASSATGQETQYF. The CDR3, as DNA: TGTGCCAGTAGTGCTACAGGGCAAGAGACCCAGTACTTC.

The CDR3 DNA reads TGTGCCGCAAGGTTTCGGACGGGGGATAATTCACCCCTCCACTTT. Translation: CAARFRTGDNSPLHF. This rearrangement joins TRBV6-6 to TRBJ1-6; D possibly corresponds to TRBD1 (5 bases). Trimming took off 11 bases at V and 5 bases at J, with 19 bases between the two ends. Germline CDR1 reads MNHNY; CDR2 reads SVGAGI (reference sequence). The CDR3 contains 15 residues.

The V and J genes are TRBV6-5 and TRBJ1-2, with D unclear. Trimming took off 7 bases at V and 4 bases at J, with 7 bases between the two ends. Germline CDR1 reads MNHEY; CDR2 reads SVGAGI. CDR3 length: 11 amino acids. The CDR3: CASNPGYGYTF. The CDR3 DNA is TGTGCCAGCAATCCCGGCTATGGCTACACCTTC.

This chain uses TRBV19 with TRBJ2-5, with 7 bases matching TRBD1. The V gene end was trimmed by 4 bases and the J gene end by 7 bases; junction bases not matched to a gene: 12. The germline V gene encodes CDR1 LNHDA and CDR2 SQIVND (reference sequence). The CDR3 runs 15 residues. The CDR3 loop reads CASSTNRGGSRTQYF. In DNA, the CDR3 is TGTGCCAGTAGTACCAACAGGGGTGGGTCTCGGACCCAGTACTTC.

This rearrangement joins TRBV18 to TRBJ1-3; unclear D gene. The CDR3 contains 13 residues. In germline, CDR1 is KGHSH, CDR2 LQKENI. With 6 bases removed from V and 3 bases from J, the gap between germline ends came to 9 bases. CDR3 bases: TGTGCCAGCTCCCCGAGGGATGGAAACACCATATATTTT. Amino acid sequence: CASSPRDGNTIYF. Combining the CDR3 with reference TRBV18 and TRBJ1-3 gives the whole variable domain NAGVMQNPRHLVRRRGQEARLRCSPMKGHSHVYWYRQLPEEGLKFMVYLQKENIIDESGMPKERFSAEFPKEGPSILRIQQVVRGDSAAYFCASSPRDGNTIYFGEGSWLTVV.

The chain uses TRBV2 and TRBJ1-2; 10 nucleotides agree with TRBD1. The CDR3 extends over 20 amino acids. Unmatched junction bases numbered 22, after V lost 5 bases and J lost 4 bases. Germline CDR1 reads SNHLY; CDR2 reads FYNNEI. This CDR3 reads CASSLTHPDRGVVTVYGYTF. The DNA for the CDR3 is TGTGCCAGCAGTCTTACTCACCCGGACAGGGGGGTAGTAACTGTCTATGGCTACACCTTC. The entire variable domain, with the rest obtained from reference TRBV2 and TRBJ1-2, is as follows: EPEVTQTPSHQVTQMGQEVILRCVPISNHLYFYWYRQILGQKVEFLVSFYNNEISEKSEIFDDQFSVERPDGSNFTLKIRSTKLEDSAMYFCASSLTHPDRGVVTVYGYTFGSGTRLTVV.

The CDR3 region has the DNA TGCGCCAGCAGCCAAGACGTAGCAGTCTATGGCTACACCTTC. This gives the protein CASSQDVAVYGYTF. The rearrangement joins TRBV4-1 to TRBJ1-2; no firm D call. This CDR3 contains 14 residues. Germline V gives CDR1 MGHRA, CDR2 YSYEKL. V lost 0 bases, J lost 4 bases, and 9 bases lay in between.

V and J are TRBV30 and TRBJ1-2; D gene ambiguous. This CDR3 spans 14 amino acids. V gave up 4 bases and J gave up 8 bases, with 20 bases separating them. CDR1 GTSNPN and CDR2 SVGIG come from the germline V gene (reference sequence). In DNA form, the CDR3 reads TGTGCCTGGACCCAATCCGGGGTAGTGGGAGGCTACACCTTC. It encodes CAWTQSGVVGGYTF.

The V and J genes are TRBV7-2 and TRBJ1-5, with D possibly matching TRBD1 (5 bases). From germline, CDR1 is SGHTA and CDR2 FQGNSA. The CDR3 consists of 15 residues. V shed 1 base and J shed 6 bases, with 13 bases lying between them. CDR3 bases: TGTGCCAGCAGCTTAGAGGCAGGGTACGGTCAGCCCCAGCATTTT. Protein product: CASSLEAGYGQPQHF. Full variable domain (remainder filled in from reference TRBV7-2 and TRBJ1-5): GAGVSQSPSNKVTEKGKDVELRCDPISGHTALYWYRQSLGQGLEFLIYFQGNSAPDKSGLPSDRFSAERTGGSVSTLTIQRTQQEDSAVYLCASSLEAGYGQPQHFGDGTRLSIL.

This chain uses TRBV7-2 with TRBJ1-4, with 7 bases lining up with TRBD1. Germline CDR1 and CDR2: SGHTA and FQGNSA. The CDR3 runs to 14 residues. The J segment lost 7 bases and the V segment lost 5 bases, leaving 7 bases of the junction unmatched. CDR3 sequence: CASSPRTGGEKLFF. CDR3 in DNA: TGTGCCAGCAGCCCCAGGACAGGAGGTGAAAAACTGTTTTTT.

The rearrangement uses TRBV6-1 and TRBJ2-1, with 8 nucleotides matching TRBD2. This CDR3 contains 15 residues. CDR1 and CDR2 (germline): MNHNS, SASEGT. With V trimmed by 2 bases and J by 4 bases, 4 bases remained unmatched. The CDR3 bases are TGTGCCAGCAGTGAACGATCGGGGGGGTACAATGAGCAGTTCTTC. Its protein product is CASSERSGGYNEQFF.

The genes are TRBV12-5 and TRBJ2-3; tentative D call: TRBD1 (8 bases). The CDR3 consists of 14 residues. From germline, CDR1 is LGHNT and CDR2 FRNRAP. V lost 5 bases to trimming and J lost 5 bases, with 14 bases between them. CDR3 coding DNA: TGTGCTAGTGGTCCTACAGGGGGGGGAGATACGCAGTATTTT. Translation: CASGPTGGGDTQYF.

This clone has only one observation. This rearrangement joins TRBV6-4 to TRBJ2-5; 10 bases are a match to TRBD2. The CDR3 has 17 amino acids. J lost 0 bases, V lost 7 bases, and 11 bases had no gene match. Germline V gives CDR1 MRHNA, CDR2 SNTAGT. The CDR3 DNA reads TGTGCCAGCAAGGGGGTCACTAGCGGGATCAACCAAGAGACCCAGTACTTC. Encoded protein: CASKGVTSGINQETQYF.

The chain links TRBV11-2 to TRBJ1-5, with 7 nucleotides matching TRBD1. The V gene's germline CDR1 is SGHAT and CDR2 FQNNGV. This CDR3 contains 16 residues. V trimming: 5 bases; J trimming: 0 bases; junction bases outside the gene matches: 7. CDR3 region: CASSENGQVSNQPQHF. The CDR3 DNA follows: TGTGCCAGCAGCGAGAACGGACAGGTTAGCAATCAGCCCCAGCATTTT. The complete variable domain, with remaining parts taken from reference TRBV11-2 and TRBJ1-5, reads EAGVAQSPRYKIIEKRQSVAFWCNPISGHATLYWYQQILGQGPKLLIQFQNNGVVDDSQLPKDRFSAERLKGVDSTLKIQPAKLEDSAVYLCASSENGQVSNQPQHFGDGTRLSIL.

A few counts support this clone. This chain uses TRBV18 with TRBJ1-1; no definite D call. V lost 2 bases and J lost 1, with 11 bases in between. The germline V gene has CDR1 KGHSH and CDR2 LQKENI. This CDR3 spans 15 amino acids. CDR3 nucleotide sequence: TGTGCCAGCTCACCAACCATCAGTGGGAACACTGAAGCTTTCTTT. It codes for CASSPTISGNTEAFF.

This clone is a singleton in its sample. This chain links TRBV11-3 with TRBJ2-1; D may be TRBD1 (6 bases). The germline V and J ends were trimmed by 4 bases and 4 bases, with 14 bases remaining between them. The germline gives CDR1 SGHNT, CDR2 YENEEA. The CDR3 sequence is 15 residues long. The CDR3 spells CASSSGQFHYNEQFF. The CDR3 DNA reads TGTGCCAGCAGCTCCGGACAGTTCCATTACAATGAGCAGTTCTTC.

CDR3 DNA sequence: TGTGCCAGCACCCCCGGTCGCTATCAGCCCCAGCATTTT. It encodes CASTPGRYQPQHF. The gene calls are TRBV6-2 or TRBV6-3 and TRBJ1-5; D is unresolved. Germline V lookup: CDR1 MNHEY, CDR2 SVGEGT. Trimming removed 7 bases at V and 5 bases at J, with 12 bases between. CDR3 length: 13 amino acids.